One sample yielded the 30 T cell receptor beta chains listed below, sequenced in a study of T cells in Graves' hyperthyroidism and ophthalmopathy. Regions amplified from RNA transcripts were the TCR beta CDR3 regions. The primer set for the first-round RT-PCR of the TCR CDR3 was HTBI. TCRdb recomputed calls from the multiplex PCR reads with MiXCR, one row per CDR3 protein. This sample has 500,000 to 700,000 distinct CDR3 sequences, with 16% found just once. Source material: blood. These receptors originate from a woman under 30 with Graves' hyperthyroidism.

With regard to this clonotype: This may be a read error: a much more frequent sequence differs by one nucleotide. J is TRBJ2-7 and V is TRBV12-3 or TRBV12-4; no clear D. This CDR3 has 12 residues. Deletions cut 2 bases from V and 6 bases from J, with 8 bases between. The CDR3 bases are TGTGCCAGCAGTTTAATGAGGAGCGAGCAGTACTTC. Its protein product is CASSLMRSEQYF.

In its sample, this clonotype was seen many times. The rearrangement joins TRBV6-5 to TRBJ2-3; D is unresolved. CDR1 is MNHEY and CDR2 is SVGAGI in the germline V gene. Trimming took 2 bases from V and 0 from J, leaving 6 bases between them. This CDR3 comprises 14 residues. CDR3 nucleotide sequence: TGTGCCAGCAGTTACGGGTCCAGCACAGATACGCAGTATTTT. Its protein product is CASSYGSSTDTQYF.

This clonotype has only a few counts. The rearrangement joins TRBV5-1 to TRBJ1-1, with 9 bases lining up with TRBD1. V was clipped by 4 bases and J by 4 bases; unmatched bases: 8. This CDR3 is built from 15 residues. The V gene's germline CDR1 is SGHRS and CDR2 YFSETQ. CDR3 in amino acids: CASSPWTGEGTEAFF. In DNA, the CDR3 is TGCGCCAGCAGCCCCTGGACAGGGGAGGGCACTGAAGCTTTCTTT.

This clonotype was counted between two and nine times. V is TRBV5-1 and J is TRBJ2-7, with D hard to call. Germline values: CDR1 SGHRS, CDR2 YFSETQ. CDR3 length: 13 residues. Trimming shortened V by 1 base and J by 3 bases, and 8 bases separated the two germline ends. In DNA, the CDR3 is TGCGCCAGCAGCTTGCACACGAACTACGAGCAGTACTTC. Translation gives CASSLHTNYEQYF.

The rearrangement links TRBV11-2 to TRBJ2-7, with a tentative D call TRBD2 (6 bases). V was pared by 4 bases and J by 3 bases, with 13 bases between. CDR3 length: 14 amino acids. Germline loops: CDR1 SGHAT, CDR2 FQNNGV. The CDR3 nucleotides read TGTGCCAGCAGCTCCCCGACTAGTATCTACGAGCAGTACTTC. Translation gives CASSSPTSIYEQYF.

This clonotype was counted many times. The chain employs TRBV5-1 and TRBJ2-2; D possibly corresponds to TRBD1 (5 bases). CDR1 and CDR2 from the germline V gene are SGHRS and YFSETQ. The CDR3 extends over 14 amino acids. V lost 4 bases to trimming and J lost 0 bases, with 7 bases between them. CDR3 amino acids: CASSPGTNTGELFF. The CDR3 DNA sequence: TGCGCCAGCAGCCCAGGGACGAACACCGGGGAGCTGTTTTTT.

This clonotype was detected only a few times. This chain joins TRBV24-1 and TRBJ2-2; D possibly uses TRBD1 or TRBD2 (5 bases each). The germline V and J ends were trimmed by 5 bases and 4 bases, with 13 bases remaining between them. CDR1 is KGHDR, CDR2 SFDVKD, per germline. The CDR3 is 15 amino acids. In DNA, the CDR3 is TGTGCCACCAGTGCGAAGGGACGCCCCACCGGGGAGCTGTTTTTT. It is translated as CATSAKGRPTGELFF.

V and J are TRBV19 and TRBJ1-2; the D gene is possibly TRBD1 (5 bases). This CDR3 comprises 15 residues. Trimming removed 5 bases at V and 0 bases at J, with 13 bases between. Per germline, CDR1 LNHDA and CDR2 SQIVND (reference sequence). CDR3 sequence (DNA): TGTGCCAGTAGTCCGGCCATAGGGGCTAACTATGGCTACACCTTC. Translating gives CASSPAIGANYGYTF.

The chain combines TRBV18 with TRBJ1-2; no clear D. The germline CDR1 and CDR2 sequences are KGHSH and LQKENI. V was pared by 6 bases and J by 3 bases, with 14 bases between. This CDR3 spans 14 amino acids. DNA for the CDR3: TGTGCCAGCTCGGCCTCTACCCTGGACTATGGCTACACCTTC. Protein sequence: CASSASTLDYGYTF.

This clonotype was counted many times. The rearrangement joins TRBV29-1 to TRBJ2-3; 7 nucleotides agree with TRBD1. The ends lost 6 bases at V and 0 bases at J; junction bases unmatched: 3. The V gene's germline CDR1 is SQVTM and CDR2 ANQGSEA. The CDR3 has 13 amino acids. As DNA, the CDR3 is TGCAGCGTGGGCAGGGGGAGCACAGATACGCAGTATTTT. Its protein product is CSVGRGSTDTQYF.

This clonotype was seen a handful of times. The chain's CDR3 is CATSRDSSAGELFF. In nucleotides, the CDR3 is TGTGCCACCAGCAGAGATAGCTCGGCCGGGGAGCTGTTTTTT. This chain uses TRBV15 with TRBJ2-2; D not resolved. Trimming took 0 bases from V and 6 from J, leaving 8 bases between them. Germline assignment: CDR1 LNHNV and CDR2 YYDKDF (reference sequence). This CDR3 is 14 amino acids long.

The V gene is TRBV10-3, the J gene TRBJ1-3; 8 bases fit TRBD1. The germline V gene encodes CDR1 ENHRY and CDR2 SYGVKD. CDR3 length equals 17 residues. With V trimmed by 3 bases and J by 0 bases, 7 bases remained unmatched. The CDR3 sequence: CAISDLQGGFSGNTIYF. CDR3 in DNA: TGTGCCATCAGTGATTTACAGGGGGGATTCTCTGGAAACACCATATATTTT.

This clonotype occurred many times. CDR3 loop: CASSPTPSTSGLSYNEQFF. As DNA, the CDR3 is TGTGCCAGCAGCCCCACCCCATCGACTAGCGGTCTCTCCTACAATGAGCAGTTCTTC. The chain carries TRBV7-2 and TRBJ2-1; 9 bases match TRBD2. V dropped 5 bases and J dropped 0; count of bases not matched to a gene: 14. CDR1 is SGHTA, CDR2 FQGNSA, per germline. There are 19 residues in the CDR3.

This chain joins TRBV6-2 or TRBV6-3 and TRBJ2-1, with D unresolved. V dropped 0 bases and J dropped 7 bases, with 13 bases sitting between them. Per the germline V gene, CDR1 is MNHEY and CDR2 is SVGEGT. This CDR3 has 15 amino acids. In nucleotides, the CDR3 is TGTGCCAGCAGTTACTCCCAACACGGTGGGAATGAGCAGTTCTTC. It encodes CASSYSQHGGNEQFF.

This clonotype occurred a few times. This chain's CDR3 is CASRGRELNQPQHF. CDR3 DNA: TGTGCCAGCAGGGGGAGGGAACTCAATCAGCCCCAGCATTTT. The gene calls are TRBV6-1 and TRBJ1-5, with D hard to call. The germline V and J ends were trimmed by 6 bases and 3 bases, with 12 bases remaining between them. There are 14 residues in the CDR3. Per the germline V gene, CDR1 is MNHNS and CDR2 is SASEGT.

Only a few counts were recorded for this clonotype. This could be a read error, since a much larger clone is one nucleotide away. The V call is TRBV6-2 or TRBV6-3, the J call TRBJ1-4; D not certain. CDR1 is MNHEY and CDR2 is SVGEGT in the germline V gene. The CDR3 length is 15 residues. The CDR3 DNA sequence: TGTGTCAGCAGTTACTCGCCGCAGGCGGATGAAAAACTGTTTTTT. It encodes CVSSYSPQADEKLFF.

The table lists this clonotype with a few counts. V gene TRBV6-6 combines with J gene TRBJ2-3; tentatively, D is TRBD2 (7 bases). The CDR3 sequence is 14 residues long. Trimming pared 2 bases from V and 4 bases from J, leaving 10 bases between. Per the germline V gene, CDR1 is MNHNY and CDR2 is SVGAGI (reference sequence). The CDR3 nucleotides read TGTGCCAGCAGTTACACAGGGAGGGCAGATACGCAGTATTTT. Its protein product is CASSYTGRADTQYF.

This clonotype was found many times. The J gene is TRBJ2-6, the V gene TRBV11-2; no definite D call. CDR1 and CDR2 from the germline V gene are SGHAT and FQNNGV. V lost 7 bases and J 4 bases, leaving 8 bases between the germline ends. The CDR3 contains 13 residues. The CDR3 nucleotides read TGTGCCAGCAACCCGGAGGGGGCCAACGTCCTGACTTTC. Its protein product is CASNPEGANVLTF.

The chain joins TRBV6-4 to TRBJ1-2; TRBD1 matches 9 bases. This CDR3 spans 15 amino acids. The trim removed 6 bases at V and 8 bases at J, leaving 13 bases unmatched. The V gene's germline CDR1 is MRHNA and CDR2 SNTAGT. The CDR3 nucleotides are TGTGCCAGCAGCCCGGCATCGGGACAGGGCTGGGGCTACACCTTC. It translates to CASSPASGQGWGYTF.

This clonotype is a singleton in its sample. The chain links TRBV15 to TRBJ1-6; the D is unclear. Trimming took 0 bases from V and 4 from J, leaving 10 bases between them. Germline V gene sequence: CDR1 LNHNV, CDR2 YYDKDF (reference sequence). The CDR3 runs 16 residues. The CDR3 DNA reads TGTGCCACCAGCAGAGATCCCGGAATGTATAATTCACCCCTCCACTTT. Translating it yields CATSRDPGMYNSPLHF.

This clonotype was counted only a few times. V usage is TRBV28 and J usage is TRBJ2-1, with 8 bases aligning to TRBD2. V lost 0 bases, J lost 6 bases, and 7 bases stayed unmatched. This CDR3 is 16 amino acids long. The germline V gene has CDR1 MDHEN and CDR2 SYDVKM. In nucleotides, the CDR3 is TGTGCCAGCAGTTTATGGCTAGCGGGTACCGCCAATGAGCAGTTCTTC. Translating it yields CASSLWLAGTANEQFF.

This clonotype has at least ten counts. J is TRBJ1-2 and V is TRBV5-1; a weak D match, TRBD1 (5 bases). V was shortened by 0 bases and J by 4 bases, with 10 bases between the two germline ends. The CDR3 covers 14 residues. Germline V lookup: CDR1 SGHRS, CDR2 YFSETQ. The CDR3 region is CASSLDEGSYGYTF. DNA for the CDR3: TGCGCCAGCAGCTTGGATGAGGGGAGCTATGGCTACACCTTC.

The CDR3 coding sequence is TGCAGTGCTAGAGATCCGGGACTAGCGGGAGTGCGCACCGGGGAGCTGTTTTTT. Its translation: CSARDPGLAGVRTGELFF. V usage is TRBV20-1 and J usage is TRBJ2-2, with 14 bases identical to TRBD2. The germline V gene has CDR1 DFQATT and CDR2 SNEGSKA (reference sequence). The CDR3 consists of 18 residues. V shed 0 bases and J 4 bases; nucleotides not matched to a gene: 7.

This clonotype appeared a few times. V is TRBV7-9 and J is TRBJ1-4, with D possibly being TRBD1 (6 bases). The V gene's germline CDR1 is SEHNR and CDR2 FQNEAQ (reference sequence). The CDR3 length is 17 residues. Trimming removed 4 bases at V and 1 base at J, with 16 bases between. The DNA for the CDR3 is TGTGCCAGCAGCTACACAGGGAGTTGGCGAACTAATGAAAAACTGTTTTTT. Its protein is CASSYTGSWRTNEKLFF.

This clonotype was counted a few times. The chain uses TRBV12-5 and TRBJ2-1; D ambiguous. CDR1 and CDR2 from the germline V gene are LGHNT and FRNRAP. V was shortened by 3 bases and J by 6 bases, with 9 bases between the two germline ends. There are 13 residues in the CDR3. The CDR3 reads CASGLSQSNEQFF. The CDR3 DNA sequence: TGTGCTAGTGGTTTAAGTCAAAGCAATGAGCAGTTCTTC. The variable domain in full, with the rest retrieved from reference TRBV12-5 and TRBJ2-1, is DARVTQTPRHKVTEMGQEVTMRCQPILGHNTVFWYRQTMMQGLELLAYFRNRAPLDDSGMPKDRFSAEMPDATLATLKIQPSEPRDSAVYFCASGLSQSNEQFFGPGTRLTVL.

This clonotype has more than one count but fewer than ten. The CDR3 here is CATSDPTTGAKLFF. The CDR3 DNA is TGTGCCACCAGTGATCCGACTACAGGAGCCAAACTGTTTTTT. The chain is built from TRBV24-1 and TRBJ1-4, with D possibly being TRBD1 (5 bases). Germline CDR1 is KGHDR and CDR2 is SFDVKD. V was clipped by 3 bases and J by 11 bases, with 15 bases between them. The CDR3 spans 14 residues.

The J gene is TRBJ2-1, the V gene TRBV4-3, with D perhaps TRBD2 (5 bases). This CDR3 comprises 16 residues. The V and J ends lost 8 bases and 5 bases respectively, with 22 bases between them. Germline CDR1 is LGHNA and CDR2 is YSLEER. CDR3 coding DNA: TGCGCCAGCGGCCTTCAGAGCCGGGGTAGAAACAATGAGCAGTTCTTC. It yields the protein CASGLQSRGRNNEQFF.

V gene TRBV11-2 combines with J gene TRBJ2-7; the match to TRBD2 covers 7 bases. This CDR3 spans 17 amino acids. CDR1 is SGHAT, CDR2 FQNNGV, per germline. J gave up 0 bases and V 1 base, and 9 bases lay outside the gene matches. This chain's CDR3 is CASSLVLAGVGSYEQYF. Here the CDR3 DNA reads TGTGCCAGCAGCTTAGTTTTGGCGGGAGTCGGCTCCTACGAGCAGTACTTC.

At least ten counts were recorded for this clonotype. The chain carries TRBV3-1 and TRBJ2-3; 8 bases align to TRBD2. The V and J ends lost 4 bases and 1 base, in that order; junction bases with no gene match: 7. The CDR3 is 16 amino acids. Germline loops: CDR1 LGHDT, CDR2 YNNKEL (reference sequence). CDR3 DNA sequence: TGTGCCAGCAGCCGAGGACTAGCCCTTCGCACAGATACGCAGTATTTT. Protein: CASSRGLALRTDTQYF.

In this sample, this clonotype turned up many times. The chain links TRBV3-1 to TRBJ1-2; 8 bases align to TRBD1. CDR3 size: 14 residues. Unmatched junction bases numbered 1, after V lost 3 bases and J lost 1 base. Per the germline V gene, CDR1 is LGHDT and CDR2 is YNNKEL (reference sequence). CDR3 coding DNA: TGTGCCAGCAGCCAGGGACAGGTTAACTATGGCTACACCTTC. Protein product: CASSQGQVNYGYTF. Drawing the rest from reference TRBV3-1 and TRBJ1-2, the complete variable domain is DTAVSQTPKYLVTQMGNDKSIKCEQNLGHDTMYWYKQDSKKFLKIMFSYNNKELIINETVPNRFSPKSPDKAHLNLHINSLELGDSAVYFCASSQGQVNYGYTFGSGTRLTVV.